One sample yielded the 27 T cell receptor beta chains listed below, sequenced in a study of T cell changes during pregnancy in multiple sclerosis. Some clones are missing from TCRdb's copy, which holds only in-frame ones; the method was immunoSEQ multiplex PCR. The repertoire consists of tens of thousands of clones, with around 92% occurring once and the leading ten covering 1.3%. Sequences were obtained from peripheral blood. These receptors came from a female donor with multiple sclerosis, enrolled in a pregnancy study.

In its sample, this clone was seen once. The CDR3 sequence is CASSIQSTYEQYF. CDR3 in DNA: TGTGCCAGCAGCATCCAAAGCACCTACGAGCAGTACTTC. This sequence joins TRBV5-6 and TRBJ2-7; D gene ambiguous. CDR3 size: 13 residues. The V end lost 4 bases, the J end lost 2 bases, and 10 bases lay between the germline ends. Germline assignment: CDR1 SGHDT and CDR2 YYEEEE.

The chain joins TRBV12-5 to TRBJ2-1; 14 nucleotides match TRBD2. The CDR3 is 17 amino acids. Germline CDR1 and CDR2: LGHNT and FRNRAP. The V and J ends lost 0 bases and 8 bases, in that order; junction bases with no gene match: 6. The CDR3 DNA follows: TGTGCTAGTGGTTTGGTACCGGGACTAGCGGGAGCCGATGAGCAGTTCTTC. It is translated as CASGLVPGLAGADEQFF. Using reference TRBV12-5 and TRBJ2-1 for the parts outside the CDR3, the full variable domain is DARVTQTPRHKVTEMGQEVTMRCQPILGHNTVFWYRQTMMQGLELLAYFRNRAPLDDSGMPKDRFSAEMPDATLATLKIQPSEPRDSAVYFCASGLVPGLAGADEQFFGPGTRLTVL.

The chain recombines TRBV27 with TRBJ1-1, with D possibly being TRBD1 (6 bases). CDR1 is MNHEY, CDR2 SMNVEV, per germline (reference sequence). V was shortened by 2 bases and J by 5 bases, with 15 bases between the two germline ends. The CDR3 extends over 15 amino acids. CDR3 in DNA: TGTGCCAGCAGTTTAAAACAGGGAGGTTATACTGAAGCTTTCTTT. It specifies CASSLKQGGYTEAFF.

The gene calls are TRBV4-1 and TRBJ2-1; D might be TRBD1 or TRBD2, each matching 5 bases. The CDR3 contains 18 residues. Trimming shortened V by 0 bases and J by 4 bases, and 19 bases separated the two germline ends. Germline V gene sequence: CDR1 MGHRA, CDR2 YSYEKL. The CDR3 reads CASSQDGLWTGAYNEQFF. The CDR3 bases are TGCGCCAGCAGCCAAGATGGATTATGGACCGGGGCTTACAATGAGCAGTTCTTC.

The table lists this clone with a count of one. This chain connects TRBV5-6 to TRBJ1-2; TRBD1 matches at 12 bases. J was trimmed by 0 bases and V by 4 bases; bases with no gene match: 13. Germline CDR1 and CDR2: SGHDT and YYEEEE. The CDR3 covers 19 residues. The CDR3 region is CASSGETGTGGPANYGYTF. CDR3 bases: TGTGCCAGCAGCGGTGAGACCGGGACAGGGGGCCCAGCTAACTATGGCTACACCTTC.

The rearrangement joins TRBV18 to TRBJ2-3; the D gene is possibly TRBD2 (5 bases). The CDR3 runs to 16 residues. The germline V gene encodes CDR1 KGHSH and CDR2 LQKENI. Trimming shortened V by 4 bases and J by 2 bases, and 16 bases separated the two germline ends. CDR3 coding DNA: TGTGCCAGCTCACAGACCTGGAGCGGAGCCACAGATACGCAGTATTTT. Protein sequence: CASSQTWSGATDTQYF.

The chain carries TRBV19 and TRBJ1-3; D is possibly TRBD1 (5 bases). V lost 3 bases and J lost 2, with 8 bases in between. This CDR3 contains 14 residues. Germline loops: CDR1 LNHDA, CDR2 SQIVND (reference sequence). CDR3 nucleotides: TGTGCCAGTAGTATGGCAGGGCCTGGAAACACCATATATTTT. Residues: CASSMAGPGNTIYF.

This chain connects TRBV6-4 to TRBJ2-1; 14 bases agree with TRBD2. In germline, CDR1 is MRHNA, CDR2 SNTAGT. The CDR3 consists of 16 residues. After removal of 7 bases from V and 6 bases from J, the junction contained 8 bases not matched to a gene. Here the CDR3 DNA reads TGTGCCAGCATTCCAGGGACTAGCGGGAGAGGCAATGAGCAGTTCTTC. Translated, it gives CASIPGTSGRGNEQFF.

The V call is TRBV20-1, the J call TRBJ1-2, with a possible D match to TRBD1 (5 bases). From germline, CDR1 is DFQATT and CDR2 SNEGSKA (reference sequence). This CDR3 spans 11 amino acids. V was pared by 5 bases and J by 4 bases, with 8 bases between. CDR3 bases: TGCAGTGCTCCAGACAGCTATGGCTACACCTTC. As protein: CSAPDSYGYTF.

V usage is TRBV7-7 and J usage is TRBJ2-1, with 11 bases lining up with TRBD2. The V segment lost 5 bases and the J segment 5 bases; nucleotides outside the gene matches: 5. Germline V gives CDR1 SSHAT, CDR2 FNYEAQ (reference sequence). This CDR3 region has 15 residues. The CDR3 DNA follows: TGTGCCAGCAGCCGTCTAGCGGGAGGTAACAATGAGCAGTTCTTC. This gives the protein CASSRLAGGNNEQFF.

The V gene is TRBV5-1, the J gene TRBJ2-3; D may correspond to TRBD1 or TRBD2 (5 bases each). With 4 bases removed from V and 0 bases from J, the gap between germline ends came to 15 bases. The CDR3 is made up of 16 amino acids. Germline CDR1 SGHRS, CDR2 YFSETQ. CDR3 nucleotide sequence: TGCGCCAGCAGCACCGGGCTCGAGGGGAGCACAGATACGCAGTATTTT. Protein: CASSTGLEGSTDTQYF.

The chain recombines TRBV6-5 with TRBJ2-7, with D possibly being TRBD1 (5 bases). Per the germline V gene, CDR1 is MNHEY and CDR2 is SVGAGI. Trimming left V 0 bases short and J 3 bases short, with 12 bases between. This CDR3 is built from 15 residues. The CDR3 DNA is TGTGCCAGCAGTTACTCCTTCGACAGAGACTACGAGCAGTACTTC. Translated, it gives CASSYSFDRDYEQYF.

This chain links TRBV29-1 with TRBJ2-7, with TRBD1 identical over 11 bases. CDR1 is SQVTM, CDR2 ANQGSEA, per germline. This CDR3 spans 14 amino acids. The V and J ends lost 3 bases and 7 bases, in that order; junction bases with no gene match: 8. In DNA form, the CDR3 reads TGCAGCGTTGATTGGACAGGGGGCGGGGTAGAGCAGTACTTC. Its translation is CSVDWTGGGVEQYF.

The chain recombines TRBV4-3 with TRBJ1-2, with 7 bases aligning to TRBD1. In germline, CDR1 is LGHNA, CDR2 YSLEER. The CDR3 contains 15 residues. V dropped 1 base and J dropped 5; count of bases not matched to a gene: 7. The CDR3 coding sequence is TGCGCCAGCAGCCAAGGCCAACAGGGGCCTTATGGCTACACCTTC. As protein: CASSQGQQGPYGYTF.

The chain has TRBV19 and TRBJ2-2, with D possibly matching TRBD2 (5 bases). Germline V lookup: CDR1 LNHDA, CDR2 SQIVND (reference sequence). The CDR3 is made up of 14 amino acids. V dropped 5 bases and J dropped 4 bases, with 11 bases sitting between them. The CDR3 DNA sequence: TGTGCCAGTAGTGTCGGGGTCGGCACCGGGGAGCTGTTTTTT. This translates into CASSVGVGTGELFF.

V is TRBV20-1 and J is TRBJ2-7; D might be TRBD1 (5 bases). Germline CDR1 and CDR2: DFQATT and SNEGSKA (reference sequence). V lost 6 bases to trimming and J lost 6 bases, with 12 bases between them. This CDR3 spans 11 amino acids. In DNA, the CDR3 is TGCAGTGCACGAACAGGAGCCGAGCAGTACTTC. As protein: CSARTGAEQYF.

The V call is TRBV10-1, the J call TRBJ1-1; TRBD1 matches at 10 bases. The CDR3 has 13 residues. Germline V CDR1 and CDR2: WNHNN, SYGVQD (reference sequence). The J segment lost 5 bases and the V segment lost 8 bases, leaving 5 bases of the junction unmatched. CDR3 region: CASRQGASTEAFF. Written as DNA, the CDR3 is TGCGCCAGCCGACAGGGGGCGAGTACTGAAGCTTTCTTT.

The chain uses TRBV18 and TRBJ2-1; D is unclear. Germline lookup yields CDR1 KGHSH and CDR2 LQKENI. The CDR3 is 15 amino acids. With 3 bases removed from V and 2 bases from J, the gap between germline ends came to 11 bases. CDR3 protein: CASSPGQAAYNEQFF. CDR3 nucleotide sequence: TGTGCCAGCTCACCCGGCCAGGCCGCCTACAATGAGCAGTTCTTC.

The chain joins TRBV5-1 to TRBJ1-3; D is undetermined. The V gene lost 5 bases and the J gene lost 1 base, with 7 bases spanning the gap. CDR1 is SGHRS and CDR2 is YFSETQ in the germline V gene. The CDR3 is 13 amino acids. In DNA form, the CDR3 reads TGCGCCAGCAGAGAGGATTCTGGAAACACCATATATTTT. Protein sequence: CASREDSGNTIYF. The variable domain in full, with the rest retrieved from reference TRBV5-1 and TRBJ1-3, is KAGVTQTPRYLIKTRGQQVTLSCSPISGHRSVSWYQQTPGQGLQFLFEYFSETQRNKGNFPGRFSGRQFSNSRSEMNVSTLELGDSALYLCASREDSGNTIYFGEGSWLTVV.

Here the CDR3 reads CASTWDGSYEQYF. The CDR3 DNA is TGTGCCAGCACCTGGGACGGCTCCTACGAGCAGTACTTC. The chain couples TRBV7-2 to TRBJ2-7; tentatively, D is TRBD1 or TRBD2 (5 bases each). Trimming took off 7 bases at V and 0 bases at J, with 10 bases between the two ends. The length of the CDR3 is 13 residues. CDR1 and CDR2 (germline): SGHTA, FQGNSA.

The chain couples TRBV5-4 to TRBJ1-2, with D unresolved. The CDR3 totals 14 residues. Germline V gene data show CDR1 as SGHNT and CDR2 as YYREEE (reference sequence). Trimming stripped 6 bases from V and 4 bases from J, with 16 bases between. The CDR3 coding sequence is TGTGCCAGCACCCTAAGGCAGCGAGGCTATGGCTACACCTTC. Its protein product is CASTLRQRGYGYTF. Variable domain in full (rest from reference TRBV5-4 and TRBJ1-2): ETGVTQSPTHLIKTRGQQVTLRCSSQSGHNTVSWYQQALGQGPQFIFQYYREEENGRGNFPPRFSGLQFPNYSSELNVNALELDDSALYLCASTLRQRGYGYTFGSGTRLTVV.

J is TRBJ1-5 and V is TRBV4-1; D may be TRBD1 (5 bases). Germline CDR1 is MGHRA and CDR2 is YSYEKL. The CDR3 has 14 residues. Trimming removed 0 bases at V and 6 bases at J, with 9 bases between. DNA for the CDR3: TGCGCCAGCAGCCAAGACCCCGGGGCTCAGCCCCAGCATTTT. Its protein product is CASSQDPGAQPQHF.

This chain links TRBV7-9 with TRBJ2-5; tentatively, D is TRBD1 (6 bases). Germline values: CDR1 SEHNR, CDR2 FQNEAQ (reference sequence). The CDR3 covers 15 residues. The ends were cut back, 4 bases at V and 9 bases at J, with 21 bases in the middle. The CDR3, as DNA: TGTGCCAGCAGCTCAGCTACAGGGCTTCCCAGGGCCCAGTACTTC. Its protein is CASSSATGLPRAQYF.

The chain couples TRBV4-1 to TRBJ2-7, with 12 bases identical to TRBD2. V lost 4 bases, J lost 3 bases, and 10 bases stayed unmatched. CDR3 length: 17 amino acids. The germline V gene has CDR1 MGHRA and CDR2 YSYEKL. The CDR3 loop is CASSPHPTSGGFYEQYF. The CDR3 DNA follows: TGCGCCAGCAGCCCCCACCCGACTAGCGGGGGTTTCTACGAGCAGTACTTC.

V is TRBV4-2 and J is TRBJ2-3, with a tentative D call TRBD2 (6 bases). The CDR3 is 15 residues long. V shed 3 bases and J shed 2 bases, with 12 bases lying between them. CDR1 and CDR2 from the germline V gene are LGHNA and YNFKEQ. The CDR3 coding sequence is TGTGCCAGCAGCCATGGAACGGGAGTCACAGATACGCAGTATTTT. Translating it yields CASSHGTGVTDTQYF.

V and J are TRBV18 and TRBJ1-3; D not resolved. The V end lost 6 bases, the J end lost 9 bases, and 12 bases lay between the germline ends. The CDR3 consists of 12 residues. Germline CDR1 is KGHSH and CDR2 is LQKENI. Here the CDR3 reads CASSALKGTIYF. CDR3 coding DNA: TGTGCCAGCTCGGCCCTGAAGGGCACCATATATTTT.

The rearrangement joins TRBV6-4 to TRBJ2-1; TRBD2 aligns across 8 bases. Germline values: CDR1 MRHNA, CDR2 SNTAGT. The CDR3 loop spans 15 amino acids. V lost 4 bases and J lost 7; bases outside the gene matches: 9. The CDR3 DNA reads TGTGCCAGCAGTGCAGCGGGAGCCTTTAGTAATGAGCAGTTCTTC. Protein: CASSAAGAFSNEQFF.